These T cell receptor beta chains were read from a single sample in a study of T cells in localized non-small cell lung cancer. Generated by immunoSEQ multiplex PCR, the TCRdb table keeps only in-frame clones and is missing some. The repertoire includes under 1,200 clones, under 30% of them detected once, and 25% to 35% sits in the top ten. The sequences come from lung tumor tissue, collected before any cancer treatment. Receptors were obtained from a male donor at least 60 years old with stage III squamous cell lung carcinoma. Each CDR3 is given with its conserved first and last residue. The D gene is left open where the match is weak. Only some rows state a clone size, as once, few, many or a class for expanded clones.

V gene: TRBV5-1
clone size: NA
CDR3 length: 14
J gene: TRBJ2-3
D gene: NA
CDR3 protein: CASSLGTALDTQYF
CDR3 DNA: TGCGCCAGCAGCTTGGGGACTGCCCTCGATACGCAGTATTTT

V gene: TRBV11-3
clone size: medium-sized
CDR3 length: 15
J gene: TRBJ2-5
D gene: TRBD2
CDR3 protein: CASSPFGGDSETQYF
CDR3 DNA: TGTGCCAGCAGCCCTTTTGGGGGGGATAGCGAGACCCAGTACTTC

V gene: TRBV19
clone size: NA
CDR3 length: 15
J gene: TRBJ1-2
D gene: TRBD1
CDR3 protein: CASTKGDRSLYGYTF
CDR3 DNA: TGTGCCAGTACAAAAGGGGACAGATCCCTCTATGGCTACACCTTC

V gene: TRBV18
clone size: NA
CDR3 length: 13
J gene: TRBJ2-5
D gene: NA
CDR3 protein: CASSPTVQETQYF
CDR3 DNA: TGTGCCAGCTCACCGACAGTGCAAGAGACCCAGTACTTC

V gene: TRBV28
clone size: few
CDR3 length: 15
J gene: TRBJ2-7
D gene: NA
CDR3 protein: CASSWGTDGSYEQYF
CDR3 DNA: TGTGCCAGCAGTTGGGGAACAGACGGTTCCTACGAGCAGTACTTC

V gene: TRBV29-1
clone size: NA
CDR3 length: 12
J gene: TRBJ2-5
D gene: NA
CDR3 protein: CSVGTTQETQYF
CDR3 DNA: TGCAGCGTTGGGACTACCCAAGAGACCCAGTACTTC

V gene: TRBV29-1
clone size: NA
CDR3 length: 12
J gene: TRBJ1-3
D gene: NA
CDR3 protein: CSVEGKGNTIYF
CDR3 DNA: TGCAGCGTTGAAGGGAAGGGAAACACCATATATTTT

V gene: TRBV10-1
clone size: NA
CDR3 length: 13
J gene: TRBJ2-3
D gene: NA
CDR3 protein: CASGGVSTDTQYF
CDR3 DNA: TGCGCCAGCGGGGGTGTCAGCACAGATACGCAGTATTTT

V gene: TRBV19
clone size: NA
CDR3 length: 15
J gene: TRBJ2-7
D gene: TRBD1
CDR3 protein: CASSRDGRGPYEQYF
CDR3 DNA: TGTGCCAGTAGCCGAGACGGCAGGGGGCCCTACGAGCAGTACTTC

V gene: TRBV19
clone size: few
CDR3 length: 14
J gene: TRBJ1-1
D gene: NA
CDR3 protein: CASRRGSINTEAFF
CDR3 DNA: TGTGCCTCCAGGAGAGGCTCCATCAACACTGAAGCTTTCTTT

V gene: TRBV11-3
clone size: NA
CDR3 length: 18
J gene: TRBJ2-2
D gene: TRBD2
CDR3 protein: CASSFQTSGGRGTGELFF
CDR3 DNA: TGTGCCAGCAGCTTCCAGACTAGCGGGGGGCGTGGCACCGGGGAGCTGTTTTTT

V gene: TRBV11-3
clone size: large
CDR3 length: 14
J gene: TRBJ2-7
D gene: TRBD1
CDR3 protein: CASSLRDRPHEQYF
CDR3 DNA: TGTGCCAGCAGCCTCCGGGACAGGCCCCACGAGCAGTACTTC

V gene: TRBV5-1
clone size: NA
CDR3 length: 14
J gene: TRBJ2-7
D gene: TRBD2
CDR3 protein: CASSPRTSGGEQYF
CDR3 DNA: TGCGCCAGCAGCCCCCGGACTAGCGGGGGCGAGCAGTACTTC

V gene: TRBV5-1
clone size: NA
CDR3 length: 14
J gene: TRBJ1-1
D gene: NA
CDR3 protein: CASSPQTANTEAFF
CDR3 DNA: TGCGCCAGCAGCCCCCAGACGGCTAACACTGAAGCTTTCTTT

V gene: TRBV4-1
clone size: large
CDR3 length: 14
J gene: TRBJ1-5
D gene: NA
CDR3 protein: CASSQDGDRQPQHF
CDR3 DNA: TGCGCCAGCAGCCAAGACGGGGACCGTCAGCCCCAGCATTTT

V gene: TRBV19
clone size: few
CDR3 length: 14
J gene: TRBJ1-2
D gene: NA
CDR3 protein: CASSIYGDKNGYTF
CDR3 DNA: TGTGCCAGTAGTATCTATGGGGATAAGAATGGCTACACCTTC

V gene: TRBV6-8
clone size: few
CDR3 length: 13
J gene: TRBJ2-7
D gene: NA
CDR3 protein: CASTDPGAYEQYF
CDR3 DNA: TGTGCCAGCACCGATCCGGGGGCCTACGAGCAGTACTTC

V gene: TRBV6-8
clone size: NA
CDR3 length: 17
J gene: TRBJ2-7
D gene: TRBD2
CDR3 protein: CASSYSNRLAGAYEQYF
CDR3 DNA: TGTGCCAGCAGTTACTCGAATCGACTAGCGGGAGCCTACGAGCAGTACTTC